Given below is one T cell receptor (beta chain) in context. Its target is unknown. This sample is drawn from a study of CD8 T cells in acute hepatitis C reinfection. The repertoire was sequenced with immunoSEQ multiplex PCR; TCRdb's copy has only in-frame clones and lacks some. The sample holds 38,000 or so clones; about 87% are singletons and the top ten take 0.4% to 0.6%. The V and J ends lost 2 bases and 1 base respectively, with 8 bases between them. The CDR3 has 14 residues. Germline-derived CDR1 and CDR2 are MNHEY and SVGAGI. As for time point: naive CD8 control sorted from an acute-time-point sample. Acute primary HCV meant a new positive RNA or antibody result following a negative test within 24 weeks. Whole-study findings and limits: CDR3 sequences shared with other epitopes were rare. A V04-02/J02-02 clonotype was among 10 to 15 public ones, independent of outcome. Preferential TRBV04 and TRBV06 usage appeared in all groups and was not explained by the naive pool.

Material: naive CD8+ T cells from PBMCs. This TCR came from a man aged 25-45 years with chronic hepatitis C. The V call is TRBV6-5, the J call TRBJ2-5; D perhaps matches TRBD2 (6 bases). The CDR3 DNA sequence: TGTGCCAGCAGTTACGGGACTGCCCAAGAGACCCAGTACTTC. Amino acid sequence: CASSYGTAQETQYF.